This record concerns one TCR beta chain sequence. These data belong to a study of blood T cell repertoires in COVID-19. Study overall: Acute and convalescent COVID-19 specimens originated in the United States, Italy and Spain. PBMCs, B-cell-depleted T cells, or T cells provided the cDNA or gDNA that made up the material.

Germline values: CDR1 SGHRS, CDR2 YFSETQ. J was trimmed by 4 bases and V by 2 bases; bases with no gene match: 4. The CDR3 length is 15 residues. Original handling: Estimates of nucleated cell counts were drawn from the amplification of reference gene primers. Method: immunoSEQ multiplex PCR; TCRdb's copy keeps in-frame clones and lacks some. V and J calls and clone size are copied from that table; D and trimming were computed from the DNA. Of nearly 55,000 clones in the sample, about 86% were seen once. The chain is built from TRBV5-1 and TRBJ2-3; 10 bases align to TRBD1. The sample was peripheral blood. This clonotype was sampled from a man aged 65 to 79 with active COVID-19. The CDR3 DNA reads TGCGCCAGCAGCTTAGGACAGGGGGGGCCAGATACGCAGTATTTT. This translates into CASSLGQGGPDTQYF.